Listed below are T cell receptor beta chains from one sample, sequenced in a study of T-cell memory formation after mild COVID-19. TCRdb reprocessed the 5' RACE reads via MiXCR and lists one record per CDR3 protein. The sample holds 70,000 to 100,000 distinct CDR3 sequences, roughly 16% seen once. Sequencing was carried out using PBMCs or a T cell subset sorted from them (not recorded which). These receptors originate from a man aged 18 to 29 who had mild COVID-19 (a few samples of this study predate the infection). Cell type and time point are not known. The CDR3 runs from the conserved cysteine through the conserved F or W. Fields, in order: V gene, clone size, D gene, J gene, CDR3 protein, CDR3 DNA. D genes are given only for firm matches. Size values are once, few and many counts, or a class for expanded clones, and some rows have none.

TRBV2	many	.	TRBJ2-5	CASSGISASRETQYF	TGTGCCAGCAGTGGGATTAGCGCATCTAGGGAGACCCAGTACTTC
TRBV19	.	.	TRBJ2-7	CASSIPGFNEQYF	TGTGCCAGTAGTATTCCAGGATTCAACGAGCAGTACTTC
TRBV13	.	TRBD2	TRBJ2-5	CASSLPSGPGGETQYF	TGTGCCAGCAGCCTCCCTAGTGGCCCCGGGGGGGAGACCCAGTACTTC
TRBV2	many	TRBD2	TRBJ2-1	CASSPGLLEQFF	TGTGCCAGCAGTCCGGGACTACTTGAGCAGTTCTTC
TRBV12-3/TRBV12-4	.	.	TRBJ1-2	CASSLSPYYGYTF	TGTGCCAGCAGTTTAAGCCCCTACTATGGCTACACCTTC
TRBV7-9	.	.	TRBJ1-2	CASSLAMVNYGYTF	TGTGCCAGCAGCTTAGCGATGGTCAACTATGGCTACACCTTC
TRBV7-6	.	.	TRBJ2-3	CASSGRVGASTDTQYF	TGTGCCAGCAGTGGTAGGGTAGGGGCTAGCACAGATACGCAGTATTTT
TRBV7-2	.	.	TRBJ2-6	CASSFGPSGANVLTF	TGTGCCAGCAGTTTCGGTCCCTCTGGGGCCAACGTCCTGACTTTC
TRBV4-2	.	TRBD2	TRBJ2-7	CASSQVLAGGNEQYF	TGTGCCAGCAGCCAAGTTCTAGCGGGGGGAAACGAGCAGTACTTC
TRBV27	.	.	TRBJ2-5	CASSLYAALQETQYF	TGTGCCAGCAGTTTATATGCAGCCCTCCAAGAGACCCAGTACTTC
TRBV9	.	TRBD1	TRBJ2-7	CASSPADRDYEQYF	TGTGCCAGCAGCCCAGCGGACAGGGATTACGAGCAGTACTTC
TRBV7-2	.	.	TRBJ2-1	CASSAPLDSEQFF	TGTGCCAGCAGCGCCCCTCTCGACAGTGAGCAGTTCTTC
TRBV4-1	once	.	TRBJ1-1	CASSHQGNTEAFF	TGCGCCAGCAGCCACCAGGGAAACACTGAAGCTTTCTTT
TRBV4-1	.	.	TRBJ2-7	CASSQDPGVTSEQYF	TGCGCCAGCAGCCAAGATCCCGGGGTAACGAGCGAGCAGTACTTC
TRBV7-9	.	.	TRBJ2-7	CASSLADSLLEQYF	TGTGCCAGCAGCTTAGCGGACAGCCTCCTCGAGCAGTACTTC
TRBV9	many	.	TRBJ2-3	CASSVSWGNTDTQYF	TGTGCCAGCAGCGTATCCTGGGGGAACACAGATACGCAGTATTTT
TRBV4-1	few	.	TRBJ2-2	CASSHGWGLTGELFF	TGCGCCAGCAGCCACGGTTGGGGGCTTACCGGGGAGCTGTTTTTT
TRBV20-1	.	TRBD1	TRBJ1-5	CSAPRTGRGSNQPQHF	TGCAGTGCCCCCCGGACAGGGAGAGGGAGCAATCAGCCCCAGCATTTT
TRBV5-1	many	.	TRBJ1-1	CASSLGSETEAFF	TGCGCCAGCAGTCTGGGATCAGAGACTGAAGCTTTCTTT
TRBV21-1	few	.	TRBJ2-1	CASSKRGLAEENEQFF	TGTGCCAGCAGCAAAAGAGGCCTAGCGGAAGAAAATGAGCAGTTCTTC
TRBV4-1	few	.	TRBJ1-5	CASSQFGQPQHF	TGCGCCAGCAGCCAGTTCGGTCAGCCCCAGCATTTT
TRBV12-3/TRBV12-4	few	.	TRBJ1-5	CASSPMPLRVYLAQHF	TGTGCCAGCAGTCCTATGCCTCTCAGGGTCTACCTGGCCCAGCATTTT